The clone carrying this T cell receptor beta chain was detected once. The data stem from a study of memory CD4+ T cells and cytomegalovirus serostatus. The sort gate was single viable CD3+CD4+CD8-CD45RO+ cells for memory CD4+ T cells. Clones were read by immunoSEQ multiplex PCR, and TCRdb kept only the in-frame ones, dropping some. The sample comprises 50,000 to 60,000 clones, around four fifths of which are singletons, and 2% rests with the top ten. The clonotype comes from an adult in good health and CMV-seropositive. Sample: memory CD4+ T cells from blood.

The CDR3 coding sequence is TGCGCCAGCAGCTTGGGACACCGGGACGCGAACACCGGGGAGCTGTTTTTT. Its protein product is CASSLGHRDANTGELFF. This rearrangement joins TRBV5-1 to TRBJ2-2; D possibly uses TRBD1 or TRBD2 (5 bases each). The CDR3 extends over 17 amino acids. The V end was cut by 0 bases, the J end by 0 bases, with 12 bases between. Germline CDR1 is SGHRS and CDR2 is YFSETQ. The full variable domain, completed using reference TRBV5-1 and TRBJ2-2, is KAGVTQTPRYLIKTRGQQVTLSCSPISGHRSVSWYQQTPGQGLQFLFEYFSETQRNKGNFPGRFSGRQFSNSRSEMNVSTLELGDSALYLCASSLGHRDANTGELFFGEGSRLTVL.